This T cell receptor beta chain emerged from a study of metastatic and nonmetastatic thyroid tumors. For the study at large: Thyroid patients, malignant and benign, had repertoires compared across blood and tumor or nodule tissue. Study results and caveats: A significant increase in TCR beta diversity was reportedly seen in malignant thyroid tumors relative to benign nodules, in blood and tumor.

In the authors' workflow: Clinicopathological groups of papillary thyroid cancer showed CDR3 differences that were used to build a distant-metastasis classifier. With MiXCR, TCRdb called clones anew from the PCR reads. These V and J calls are TCRdb output, not the study's own analysis. The sample contains about 35,000 clones, about 18% of which appear only once. Ten or more counts support this clone. Its matching antigen is unknown. A much larger clone lies one base from this, so it may be a read error. Not a single patient had been given any form of treatment at any point before undergoing thyroid surgery. Trimming removed 11 bases from V and 9 bases from J; junction bases left unmatched: 5. CDR3 length equals 10 residues. Per the germline V gene, CDR1 is LNHDA and CDR2 is SQIVND (reference sequence).

This sequence originates from a male donor with papillary thyroid cancer or a benign thyroid nodule (not recorded which). Some clones in this sample may be carry-over from other donors' samples. Material: blood. The V call is TRBV19, the J call TRBJ1-1, with 8 bases aligning to TRBD1. The CDR3 spells CAAGTGQAFF. CDR3 DNA sequence: TGTGCCGCGGGGACAGGACAAGCTTTCTTT. The full variable domain, with the rest looked up from reference TRBV19 and TRBJ1-1, is DGGITQSPKYLFRKEGQNVTLSCEQNLNHDAMYWYRQDPGQGLRLIYYSQIVNDFQKGDIAEGYSVSREKKESFPLTVTSAQKNPTAFYLCAAGTGQAFFGQGTRLTVV.